This TCR beta chain was identified during a study of blood T cell repertoires in COVID-19. Study details: Italy, Spain and the United States were the sources of the convalescent and acute COVID-19 samples. T cells, B-cell-depleted T cells, or PBMCs supplied cDNA or gDNA.

The repertoire was sequenced with immunoSEQ multiplex PCR; TCRdb's copy has only in-frame clones and lacks some. This sample has around 300,000 clones, with approximately 86% found just once. Recruitment covered some 25 US areas and drew participants whose ages spanned 18 to 89 years. Cohort 3 donors were reported recovered after two negative PCRs, clearance, or symptom resolution. The junction had 5 bases not matched to a gene; V was cut back by 4 bases and J by 2 bases. Germline values: CDR1 LNHDA, CDR2 SQIVND (reference sequence). The CDR3 loop spans 15 amino acids. Material: PBMCs or T cells enriched from blood (not recorded which). The rearrangement links TRBV19 to TRBJ2-7; 10 nucleotides match TRBD2. The TCR was taken from a woman between 18 and 29 years old who had recovered from COVID-19. The CDR3 nucleotides are TGTGCCAGTAGTACTCCACTAGCGGGAACCTACGAGCAGTACTTC. It specifies CASSTPLAGTYEQYF.